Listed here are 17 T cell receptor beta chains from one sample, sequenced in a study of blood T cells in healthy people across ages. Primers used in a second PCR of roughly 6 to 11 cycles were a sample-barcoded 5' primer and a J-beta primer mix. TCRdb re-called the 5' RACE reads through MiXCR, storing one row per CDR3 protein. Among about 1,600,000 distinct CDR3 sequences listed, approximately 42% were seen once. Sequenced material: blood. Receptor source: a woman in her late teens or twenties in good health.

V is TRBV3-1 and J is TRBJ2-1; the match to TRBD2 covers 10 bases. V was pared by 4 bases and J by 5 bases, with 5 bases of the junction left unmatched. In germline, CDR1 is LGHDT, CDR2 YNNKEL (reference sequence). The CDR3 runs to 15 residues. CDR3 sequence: CASSLLAGNNNEQFF. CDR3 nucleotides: TGTGCCAGCAGCCTACTAGCGGGAAACAACAATGAGCAGTTCTTC.

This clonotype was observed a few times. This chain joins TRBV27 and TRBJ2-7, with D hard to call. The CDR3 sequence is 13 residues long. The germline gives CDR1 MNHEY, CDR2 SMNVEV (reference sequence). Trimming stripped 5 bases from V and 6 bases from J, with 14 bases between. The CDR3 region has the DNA TGTGCCAGCAGTCCGTCCTACATTAGCGAGCAGTACTTC. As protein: CASSPSYISEQYF.

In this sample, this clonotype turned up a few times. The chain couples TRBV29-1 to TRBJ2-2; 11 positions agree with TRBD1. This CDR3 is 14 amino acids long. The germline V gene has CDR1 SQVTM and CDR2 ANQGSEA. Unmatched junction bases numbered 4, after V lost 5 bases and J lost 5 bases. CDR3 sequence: CSVWTGGGTGELFF. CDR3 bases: TGCAGCGTTTGGACAGGGGGCGGAACCGGGGAGCTGTTTTTT.

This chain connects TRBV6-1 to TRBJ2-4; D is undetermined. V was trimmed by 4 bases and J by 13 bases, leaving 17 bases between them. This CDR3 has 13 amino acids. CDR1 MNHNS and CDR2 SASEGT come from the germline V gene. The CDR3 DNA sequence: TGTGCCAGCAGTGGCCTCCCTGGGAATGAGCAGTACTTC. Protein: CASSGLPGNEQYF.

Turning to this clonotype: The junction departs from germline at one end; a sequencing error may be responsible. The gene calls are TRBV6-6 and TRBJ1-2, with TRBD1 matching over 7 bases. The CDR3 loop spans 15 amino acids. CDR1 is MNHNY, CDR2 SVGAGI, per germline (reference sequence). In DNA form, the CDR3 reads TGTGTCAGCAGTTACTCGAAATCGGCAGGGGGAGGCTACACCTTC. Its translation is CVSSYSKSAGGGYTF.

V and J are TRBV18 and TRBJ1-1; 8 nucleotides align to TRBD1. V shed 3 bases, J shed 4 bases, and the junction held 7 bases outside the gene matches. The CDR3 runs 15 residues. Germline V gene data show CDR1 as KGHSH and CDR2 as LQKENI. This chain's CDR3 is CASSPQDRVGTEAFF. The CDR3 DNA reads TGTGCCAGCTCACCCCAGGACAGGGTGGGCACTGAAGCTTTCTTT.

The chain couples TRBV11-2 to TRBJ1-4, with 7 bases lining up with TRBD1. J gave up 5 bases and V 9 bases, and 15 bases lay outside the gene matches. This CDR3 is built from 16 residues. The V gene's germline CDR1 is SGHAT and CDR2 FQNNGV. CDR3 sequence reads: CARSLSTGTVNEKLFF. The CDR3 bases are TGTGCCAGAAGCCTATCAACCGGGACAGTCAATGAAAAACTGTTTTTT.

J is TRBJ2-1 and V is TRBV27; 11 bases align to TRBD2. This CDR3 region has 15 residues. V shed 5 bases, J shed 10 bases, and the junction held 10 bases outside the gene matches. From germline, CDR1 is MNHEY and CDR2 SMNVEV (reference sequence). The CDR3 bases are TGTGCCAGCAGTCCCTCTAGCGGGGGGCTCCAAGAGCAGTTCTTC. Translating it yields CASSPSSGGLQEQFF.

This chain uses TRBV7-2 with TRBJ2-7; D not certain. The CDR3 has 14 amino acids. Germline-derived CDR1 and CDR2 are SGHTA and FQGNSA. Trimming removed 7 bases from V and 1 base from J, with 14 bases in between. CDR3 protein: CASNLRTESYEQYF. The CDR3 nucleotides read TGTGCCAGCAACCTGCGGACGGAATCCTACGAGCAGTACTTC.

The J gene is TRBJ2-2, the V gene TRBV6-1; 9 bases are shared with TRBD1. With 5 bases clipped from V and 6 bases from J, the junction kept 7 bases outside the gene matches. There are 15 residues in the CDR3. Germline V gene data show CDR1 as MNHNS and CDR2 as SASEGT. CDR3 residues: CASSPDRGKPGELFF. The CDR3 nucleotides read TGTGCCAGCAGTCCCGACAGGGGGAAGCCCGGGGAGCTGTTTTTT.

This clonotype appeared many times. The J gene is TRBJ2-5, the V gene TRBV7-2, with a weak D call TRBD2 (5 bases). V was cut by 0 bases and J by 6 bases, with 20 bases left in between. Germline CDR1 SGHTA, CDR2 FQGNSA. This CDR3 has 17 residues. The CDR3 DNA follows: TGTGCCAGCAGCTTAGCAGCGAACGGGAAGGCCACCAAGACCCAGTACTTC. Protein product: CASSLAANGKATKTQYF.

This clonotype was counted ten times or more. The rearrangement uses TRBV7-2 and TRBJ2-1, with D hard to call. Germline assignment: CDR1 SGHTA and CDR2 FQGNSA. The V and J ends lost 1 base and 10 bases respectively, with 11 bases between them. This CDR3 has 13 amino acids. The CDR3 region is CASSLGLSNEQFF. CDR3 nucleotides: TGTGCCAGCAGCTTAGGCCTCTCTAACGAGCAGTTCTTC.

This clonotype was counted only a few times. The CDR3 reads CASSRTSGGIQYF. CDR3 coding DNA: TGTGCCAGCAGTCGGACTAGCGGGGGGATCCAGTACTTC. The chain uses TRBV6-5 and TRBJ2-4; 14 bases agree with TRBD2. The CDR3 runs to 13 residues. V lost 5 bases to trimming and J lost 13 bases; unmatched junction nucleotides: 4. Per germline, CDR1 MNHEY and CDR2 SVGAGI.

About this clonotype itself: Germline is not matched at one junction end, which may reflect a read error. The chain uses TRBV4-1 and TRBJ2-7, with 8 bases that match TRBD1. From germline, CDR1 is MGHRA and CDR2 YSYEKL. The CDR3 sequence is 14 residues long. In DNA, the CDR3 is TGCGCCAACAGCCAGCGACAGGGGAACTACGAGCAGTACTTC. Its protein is CANSQRQGNYEQYF.

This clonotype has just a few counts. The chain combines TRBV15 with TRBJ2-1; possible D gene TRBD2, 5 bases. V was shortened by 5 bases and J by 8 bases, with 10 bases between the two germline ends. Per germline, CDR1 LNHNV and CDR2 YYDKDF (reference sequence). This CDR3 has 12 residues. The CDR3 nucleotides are TGTGCCACCAGCGGGAGAGGCGATGAGCAGTTCTTC. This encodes CATSGRGDEQFF.

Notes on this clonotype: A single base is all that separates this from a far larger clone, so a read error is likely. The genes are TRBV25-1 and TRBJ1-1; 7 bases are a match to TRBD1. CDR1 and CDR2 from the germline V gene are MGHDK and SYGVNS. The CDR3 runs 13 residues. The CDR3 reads CASSGQGNIEAFF. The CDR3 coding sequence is TGTGCCAGCAGTGGACAGGGTAACATTGAAGCTTTCTTT.

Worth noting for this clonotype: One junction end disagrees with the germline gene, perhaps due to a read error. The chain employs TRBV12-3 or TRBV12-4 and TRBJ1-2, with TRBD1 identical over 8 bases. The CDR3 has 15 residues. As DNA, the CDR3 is TGTGCCAGCAGTTCAGAGACAGGGGCCGTCTATGACTACACCTTC. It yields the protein CASSSETGAVYDYTF.